This TCR beta chain was sequenced during a study of CD8+ T cells in alopecia areata. Treatment described: oral pan-JAK inhibitor, 5-10 mg twice daily. Trimming stripped 5 bases from V and 7 bases from J, with 11 bases between. There are 12 residues in the CDR3. Germline CDR1 reads SEHNR; CDR2 reads FQNEAQ (reference sequence). RNA extraction was followed by reverse transcription into cDNA, which acted as the sequencing template. This table comes from immunoSEQ multiplex PCR, and its TCRdb copy is limited to in-frame clones, with some not included. The table lists under 200,000 clones, 55% to 75% of them singletons.

Sample: CD4+ T cells sorted from blood, taken at week 24, from a patient treated with tofacitinib. The sequence derives from a human donor with alopecia areata. V is TRBV7-9 and J is TRBJ1-2; D not certain. Here the CDR3 reads CASSPALAGYTF. The CDR3 DNA sequence: TGTGCCAGCAGCCCGGCGCTCGCTGGCTACACCTTC. The variable domain in full, with the rest retrieved from reference TRBV7-9 and TRBJ1-2, is DTGVSQNPRHKITKRGQNVTFRCDPISEHNRLYWYRQTLGQGPEFLTYFQNEAQLEKSRLLSDRFSAERPKGSFSTLEIQRTEQGDSAMYLCASSPALAGYTFGSGTRLTVV.